These 12 T cell receptor beta chains were all obtained from the same sample, sequenced in a study of T-cell memory formation after mild COVID-19. From the 5' RACE reads, TCRdb called clonotypes with MiXCR, one entry per CDR3 protein. The sample contains approximately 190,000 distinct CDR3 sequences, around 18% of which appear only once. Sequences were obtained from PBMCs or a T cell subset sorted from them (not recorded which). The receptor set was obtained from an adult woman who had mild COVID-19 (a few samples of this study predate the infection). Cell type and time point are not known.

This clonotype was picked up a small number of times. The rearrangement links TRBV5-1 to TRBJ1-6; no clear D gene. CDR3 length: 15 amino acids. The germline gives CDR1 SGHRS, CDR2 YFSETQ. V shed 0 bases and J shed 7 bases, with 11 bases lying between them. This CDR3 is CASSLERGGNSPLHF. As DNA, the CDR3 is TGCGCCAGCAGCTTGGAACGGGGAGGAAATTCACCCCTCCACTTT.

This chain joins TRBV7-3 and TRBJ2-6, with 8 bases fitting TRBD1. This CDR3 is 18 amino acids long. J was trimmed by 0 bases and V by 5 bases; bases with no gene match: 9. Germline CDR1 reads SGHTA; CDR2 reads FQGTGA. The CDR3 DNA follows: TGTGCCAGCAGCCCACAGGGGGTTCCACTCTCTGGGGCCAACGTCCTGACTTTC. Amino acids: CASSPQGVPLSGANVLTF.

In this sample, this clonotype turned up many times. J is TRBJ2-1 and V is TRBV24-1, with TRBD2 matching 15 bases. Germline assignment: CDR1 KGHDR and CDR2 SFDVKD. This CDR3 is built from 19 residues. The J segment lost 7 bases and the V segment lost 4 bases, leaving 13 bases of the junction unmatched. The CDR3 protein is CATSDRTPGLAGGWNEQFF. The CDR3 nucleotides read TGTGCCACCAGTGACCGTACACCGGGACTAGCGGGAGGTTGGAATGAGCAGTTCTTC.

This clonotype occurred once. The V and J genes are TRBV5-5 and TRBJ2-4, with 7 bases identical to TRBD2. Germline CDR1 reads SGHKS; CDR2 reads YYEKEE (reference sequence). There are 15 residues in the CDR3. V lost 0 bases to trimming and J lost 5 bases; unmatched junction nucleotides: 5. The CDR3 DNA reads as TGTGCCAGCAGCTTGGCGGCTAGCGGAGAAAACATTCAGTACTTC. Protein product: CASSLAASGENIQYF.

This clonotype showed up just a few times. The chain carries TRBV18 and TRBJ2-7; 9 bases line up with TRBD1. The V and J ends lost 5 bases and 6 bases, in that order; junction bases with no gene match: 8. This CDR3 has 14 residues. Germline V CDR1 and CDR2: KGHSH, LQKENI. The CDR3 protein is CASSERTGDSEQYF. CDR3 sequence (DNA): TGTGCCAGCTCAGAGCGGACAGGGGACAGCGAGCAGTACTTC.

This sequence joins TRBV20-1 and TRBJ1-6; D is ambiguous. There are 15 residues in the CDR3. Between the trimmed V and J ends, which lost 1 base and 5 bases, there was a span of 12 bases. The V gene's germline CDR1 is DFQATT and CDR2 SNEGSKA (reference sequence). CDR3 bases: TGCAGTGCTAGAGGTCGGGAGAGAAATAATTCACCCCTCCACTTT. Translating gives CSARGRERNNSPLHF.

J is TRBJ2-3 and V is TRBV12-3 or TRBV12-4; 9 bases line up with TRBD1. V trimming: 3 bases; J trimming: 6 bases; junction bases outside the gene matches: 4. The CDR3 spans 14 residues. The CDR3 sequence: CASSFTGGEDTQYF. Written as DNA, the CDR3 is TGTGCCAGCAGTTTCACAGGGGGCGAGGATACGCAGTATTTT.

This clonotype was found a few times. The rearrangement joins TRBV20-1 to TRBJ1-2, with 7 bases aligning to TRBD1. CDR3 size: 14 residues. The V gene end was trimmed by 3 bases and the J gene end by 7 bases; junction bases not matched to a gene: 11. Germline V gene data show CDR1 as DFQATT and CDR2 as SNEGSKA (reference sequence). The CDR3 reads CSASPDREDRGYTF. CDR3 in DNA: TGCAGTGCTAGTCCCGACAGGGAAGATCGTGGCTACACCTTC.

Worth noting for this clonotype: Germline is not matched at one junction end, which may reflect a read error. This sequence joins TRBV5-1 and TRBJ2-5, with 7 nucleotides matching TRBD1. This CDR3 region has 14 residues. Germline values: CDR1 SGHRS, CDR2 YFSETQ. The CDR3 reads CASSQDRASETKYF. Here the CDR3 DNA reads TGCGCCAGCAGCCAAGACAGGGCGAGTGAGACCAAGTACTTC.

This clonotype was picked up a small number of times. This chain links TRBV24-1 with TRBJ2-5; D gene ambiguous. Germline V gene lookup returns CDR1 KGHDR and CDR2 SFDVKD. The CDR3 totals 11 residues. V lost 6 bases to trimming and J lost 4 bases, with 5 bases between them. DNA of the CDR3: TGTGCCACCAGTCAGCGAGAGACCCAGTACTTC. This codes for CATSQRETQYF.

The sample holds many counts of this clonotype. This chain links TRBV7-2 with TRBJ1-5, with unresolved D. Trimming took 2 bases from V and 7 from J, leaving 9 bases between them. Germline V CDR1 and CDR2: SGHTA, FQGNSA. CDR3 size: 13 residues. The CDR3 protein is CASSLNAFQPQHF. CDR3 sequence (DNA): TGTGCCAGCAGCTTAAACGCATTCCAGCCCCAGCATTTT.

The sample holds a few counts of this clonotype. The chain employs TRBV7-9 and TRBJ2-2; TRBD1 matches at 8 bases. Germline V gives CDR1 SEHNR, CDR2 FQNEAQ (reference sequence). The junction had 10 bases not matched to a gene; V was cut back by 5 bases and J by 5 bases. This CDR3 contains 16 residues. Here the CDR3 DNA reads TGTGCCAGCAGCAAGACAGGGGAGATAAGGACCGGGGAGCTGTTTTTT. Translated: CASSKTGEIRTGELFF.